This T cell receptor beta chain was observed in a study of shared clonotypes between healthy human individuals. This clone was observed a single time. Its antigen is currently unknown. Sequencing used immunoSEQ multiplex PCR; TCRdb keeps in-frame clones, though not all of them. The data contain some 2,000,000 clones, approximately 96% of them singletons. Study-wide results and limits: Though the depth was large, rarefaction showed that sorted-subset sequencing was incomplete. Estimated clonotype richness was generally higher in naive than memory subsets. The generation probabilities recorded for non-shared clonotypes fell below those of clonotypes shared by all four donors. A handful of donors showed sharing of 4.5% to 5% of naive CD4 clonotypes.

Germline trimming cut 2 bases from V and 3 bases from J; bases unmatched to any gene: 5. The CDR3 extends over 15 amino acids. CDR1 is MNHNS and CDR2 is SASEGT in the germline V gene. Sequencing was carried out using naive CD4+ T cells sorted from blood. Specified subset: CD45RA+ positively selected. V and J are TRBV6-1 and TRBJ2-7; 9 bases fit TRBD1. The source of this sequence is a man between 18 and 29 years old in good health. In nucleotides, the CDR3 is TGTGCCAGCAGTGAATTGGGGACAGGGTACTACGAGCAGTACTTC. Amino acids: CASSELGTGYYEQYF.